The 32 T cell receptor beta chains below all came from one sample that was sequenced in a study of post-analysis software for immune sequencing data. Study-level findings and limits: Five or six TRBV segments were significantly more frequent in patients than in controls. TRBV5-6, TRBV5-1 and TRBV20-1 were among these segments.

Antigens of these TCRs are unknown. Built from TCR beta cDNA, the libraries had unique molecular identifiers in them. TCRdb re-called the PCR reads through MiXCR, storing one row per CDR3 protein. The repertoire holds hundreds of thousands of distinct CDR3 sequences, roughly 27% seen once, with roughly 0.57% in the top ten. The sequencing input was blood. These receptors all stem from a girl aged 10-17 years with multiple sclerosis.

The genes are TRBV2 and TRBJ2-5; the D is unclear. Deletions cut 6 bases from V and 7 bases from J, with 15 bases between. This CDR3 is 13 amino acids long. Germline lookup yields CDR1 SNHLY and CDR2 FYNNEI. CDR3 residues: CASRPELRGTQYF. DNA of the CDR3: TGTGCCAGCAGGCCCGAATTGCGTGGGACCCAGTACTTC.

This chain uses TRBV5-5 with TRBJ2-5, with unresolved D. V shed 4 bases and J shed 7 bases, with 14 bases lying between them. The germline V gene has CDR1 SGHKS and CDR2 YYEKEE (reference sequence). The CDR3 spans 13 residues. The CDR3 region has the DNA TGTGCCAGCAGCCTCTTTGATTTTGGGACCCAGTACTTC. Translated: CASSLFDFGTQYF.

In its sample, this clonotype was seen a few times. The chain employs TRBV29-1 and TRBJ2-4; TRBD2 might be the D (6 bases). Trimming cost V 6 bases and J 8 bases, with 11 bases left between them. The germline gives CDR1 SQVTM, CDR2 ANQGSEA. The CDR3 consists of 11 residues. CDR3 protein: CSVPWGDIQYF. The DNA of the CDR3 is TGCAGCGTCCCATGGGGGGACATTCAGTACTTC.

Many counts were recorded for this clonotype. The rearrangement uses TRBV29-1 and TRBJ2-1, with 10 bases identical to TRBD2. Per germline, CDR1 SQVTM and CDR2 ANQGSEA. This CDR3 spans 16 amino acids. J gave up 7 bases and V 6 bases, and 15 bases lay outside the gene matches. CDR3: CSVPRGLAGVSNEQFF. The CDR3 coding sequence is TGCAGCGTCCCCCGTGGGCTAGCGGGAGTCTCGAATGAGCAGTTCTTC.

This chain joins TRBV19 and TRBJ2-1; D is uncertain. Germline V gene lookup returns CDR1 LNHDA and CDR2 SQIVND (reference sequence). The length of the CDR3 is 13 residues. With 4 bases removed from V and 6 bases from J, the gap between germline ends came to 10 bases. CDR3 nucleotides: TGTGCCAGTAGTAGATTACGAAGCAATGAGCAGTTCTTC. It codes for CASSRLRSNEQFF.

V gene TRBV7-9 combines with J gene TRBJ2-1, with TRBD1 matching 10 bases. The CDR3 length is 15 residues. Trimming cost V 2 bases and J 5 bases; bases outside gene matches: 3. Germline values: CDR1 SEHNR, CDR2 FQNEAQ (reference sequence). The CDR3 DNA follows: TGTGCCAGCAGCTTAATGGGACAGGGGCACAATGAGCAGTTCTTC. It is translated as CASSLMGQGHNEQFF. The full variable domain, its missing parts supplied by reference TRBV7-9 and TRBJ2-1, is DTGVSQNPRHKITKRGQNVTFRCDPISEHNRLYWYRQTLGQGPEFLTYFQNEAQLEKSRLLSDRFSAERPKGSFSTLEIQRTEQGDSAMYLCASSLMGQGHNEQFFGPGTRLTVL.

This clonotype was seen a handful of times. The chain couples TRBV28 to TRBJ2-5; TRBD1 agrees at 9 bases. Trimming removed 6 bases from V and 5 bases from J; junction bases left unmatched: 10. The CDR3 has 15 amino acids. Germline values: CDR1 MDHEN, CDR2 SYDVKM. CDR3 DNA sequence: TGTGCCAGCAGGATGACAGGGGGGGTATGGGAGACCCAGTACTTC. This encodes CASRMTGGVWETQYF.

This clonotype was counted many times. The chain has TRBV28 and TRBJ2-7; 7 positions agree with TRBD1. The J segment lost 6 bases and the V segment lost 6 bases, leaving 5 bases of the junction unmatched. Germline V gene sequence: CDR1 MDHEN, CDR2 SYDVKM. The CDR3 loop spans 12 amino acids. The CDR3 sequence: CASRLPGGEQYF. The CDR3, as DNA: TGTGCCAGCAGACTGCCAGGGGGCGAGCAGTACTTC. Full variable domain (missing parts from reference TRBV28 and TRBJ2-7): DVKVTQSSRYLVKRTGEKVFLECVQDMDHENMFWYRQDPGLGLRLIYFSYDVKMKEKGDIPEGYSVSREKKERFSLILESASTNQTSMYLCASRLPGGEQYFGPGTRLTVT.

This chain joins TRBV20-1 and TRBJ2-7; D is unclear. The V end lost 3 bases, the J end lost 0 bases, and 6 bases lay between the germline ends. Germline values: CDR1 DFQATT, CDR2 SNEGSKA (reference sequence). The CDR3 consists of 12 residues. The DNA of the CDR3 is TGCAGTGCTAGCGGGTACTCCTACGAGCAGTACGTC. It encodes CSASGYSYEQYV.

The table lists this clonotype with a few counts. The CDR3: CASDKSWDEQFF. As DNA, the CDR3 is TGTGCCAGCGATAAGTCCTGGGATGAGCAGTTCTTC. The rearrangement uses TRBV21-1 and TRBJ2-1; the DNA was not used to check the table's D call, TRBD2. TRBV21-1 is noted as a pseudogene. The CDR3 runs 12 residues.

This chain connects TRBV7-9 to TRBJ1-6; D not certain. Germline V gene lookup returns CDR1 SEHNR and CDR2 FQNEAQ (reference sequence). The CDR3 sequence is 14 residues long. V was clipped by 3 bases and J by 6 bases, with 9 bases between them. CDR3: CASSFGRRNSPLHF. The CDR3 DNA is TGTGCCAGCAGCTTCGGGCGGCGTAATTCACCCCTCCACTTT.

This chain links TRBV6-2 or TRBV6-3 with TRBJ2-1; tentatively, D is TRBD1 (6 bases). V was cut by 8 bases and J by 2 bases, with 13 bases left in between. Germline V gives CDR1 MNHEY, CDR2 SVGEGT. CDR3 length: 14 amino acids. The CDR3: CASQEGVPYNEQFF. Here the CDR3 DNA reads TGTGCCAGCCAAGAGGGGGTTCCCTACAATGAGCAGTTCTTC.

This clonotype was seen more than once but under ten times. The chain links TRBV6-1 to TRBJ2-7; the match to TRBD1 covers 7 bases. After removal of 4 bases from V and 0 bases from J, the junction contained 6 bases not matched to a gene. CDR3 size: 15 residues. In germline, CDR1 is MNHNS, CDR2 SASEGT. CDR3 DNA: TGTGCCAGCAGTGGAAACAGGGGAACCTCCTACGAGCAGTACTTC. The encoded protein is CASSGNRGTSYEQYF.

The V gene is TRBV21-1, the J gene TRBJ2-7; the table's D gene call, TRBD1, was not cross checked with the DNA. TRBV21-1 is a pseudogene locus. The CDR3 covers 16 residues. CDR3 sequence: CASSGQGREDLYEQYF. As DNA, the CDR3 is TGTGCTTCATCAGGACAGGGGCGGGAGGACCTCTACGAGCAGTACTTC.

This rearrangement joins TRBV7-2 to TRBJ2-7; maybe TRBD2 (6 bases). The end of the DNA aligns better with TRBJ2-5, so the J call may be wrong. This CDR3 has 14 residues. Looked up from germline, CDR1 is SGHTA and CDR2 is FQGNSA. The CDR3 loop is CASSLGTPRETQYF. The CDR3 bases are TGTGCCAGCAGCCTGGGGACTCCGCGGGAGACCCAGTACTTC.

The CDR3 coding sequence is TGCAGCGTTGAAGGGCTGCCCGGGAGCTCCTACAATGAGCAGTACTTC. This encodes CSVEGLPGSSYNEQYF. The chain links TRBV29-1 to TRBJ2-1, with D perhaps TRBD2 (6 bases). With the DNA end fitting TRBJ2-7 better, the J assignment may be wrong. This CDR3 contains 16 residues. Germline V gives CDR1 SQVTM, CDR2 ANQGSEA.

This clonotype came up a few times. The rearrangement uses TRBV7-2 and TRBJ2-3, with 10 positions matching TRBD2. The CDR3 sequence is 17 residues long. Trimming removed 1 base from V and 3 bases from J; junction bases left unmatched: 7. The germline V gene encodes CDR1 SGHTA and CDR2 FQGNSA. The CDR3 sequence is CASSLGPSGRGTDTQYF. The CDR3 coding sequence is TGTGCCAGCAGCTTAGGCCCCAGCGGGAGGGGAACAGATACGCAGTATTTT.

This clonotype was detected a few times. The chain joins TRBV10-3 to TRBJ1-1; weak D call: TRBD1 (5 bases). Germline V gene sequence: CDR1 ENHRY, CDR2 SYGVKD. The CDR3 is 12 residues long. V lost 8 bases, J lost 5 bases, and 12 bases lay in between. The CDR3 here is CAIWGGRTEAFF. The CDR3 nucleotides read TGTGCCATCTGGGGGGGGAGGACTGAAGCTTTCTTT.

The chain combines TRBV3-1 with TRBJ2-3; 7 bases match TRBD2. There are 17 residues in the CDR3. CDR1 is LGHDT and CDR2 is YNNKEL in the germline V gene (reference sequence). The ends lost 0 bases at V and 1 base at J; junction bases unmatched: 7. CDR3 nucleotides: TGTGCCAGCAGCCAAGATTCGATGGCGGGGGGCACAGATACGCAGTATTTT. Translating it yields CASSQDSMAGGTDTQYF.

The chain joins TRBV29-1 to TRBJ2-3; D is undetermined. This CDR3 has 12 residues. Germline loops: CDR1 SQVTM, CDR2 ANQGSEA. V lost 4 bases to trimming and J lost 6 bases, with 11 bases between them. CDR3 in DNA: TGCAGCGTTGGTATAAGTAAGGATACGCAGTATTTT. Encoded protein: CSVGISKDTQYF.

The genes are TRBV29-1 and TRBJ1-1, with a tentative D call TRBD1 (5 bases). There are 13 residues in the CDR3. The V gene lost 4 bases and the J gene lost 4 bases, with 13 bases spanning the gap. Germline V gene lookup returns CDR1 SQVTM and CDR2 ANQGSEA. CDR3 protein: CSVGKGDATEAFF. CDR3 nucleotide sequence: TGCAGCGTTGGGAAAGGGGATGCCACTGAAGCTTTCTTT.

This clonotype was detected many times. The chain carries TRBV12-3 or TRBV12-4 and TRBJ2-4; possibly TRBD2 for D (7 bases). This CDR3 contains 14 residues. V lost 3 bases to trimming and J lost 7 bases, with 13 bases between them. CDR3 residues: CASSFRGAGNIQYF. The CDR3 DNA is TGTGCCAGCAGTTTCCGGGGGGCCGGGAACATTCAGTACTTC.

In its sample, this clonotype was seen a few times. This sequence joins TRBV7-2 and TRBJ2-1; tentatively, D is TRBD2 (5 bases). This CDR3 is 15 amino acids long. Looked up from germline, CDR1 is SGHTA and CDR2 is FQGNSA. Trimming stripped 5 bases from V and 1 base from J, with 12 bases between. The CDR3 DNA reads as TGTGCCAGCAGCCCGGACGGACTTTCCTACAATGAGCAGTTCTTC. Translating gives CASSPDGLSYNEQFF. The entire variable domain, with the rest obtained from reference TRBV7-2 and TRBJ2-1, is as follows: GAGVSQSPSNKVTEKGKDVELRCDPISGHTALYWYRQSLGQGLEFLIYFQGNSAPDKSGLPSDRFSAERTGGSVSTLTIQRTQQEDSAVYLCASSPDGLSYNEQFFGPGTRLTVL.

This clonotype was seen a handful of times. The chain has TRBV29-1 and TRBJ2-5, with 7 bases that match TRBD2. Germline V CDR1 and CDR2: SQVTM, ANQGSEA. Trimming at V came to 6 bases and at J to 11 bases, leaving 15 bases not matched to a gene. The CDR3 is 13 residues long. The CDR3 nucleotides are TGCAGCGTAGCGGGAACCCTGGGCAATGAGCAGTACTTC. Protein: CSVAGTLGNEQYF.

This clonotype was seen a few times. The CDR3 nucleotides read TGCGCCAGCAGCCAAGTGCTCATGGAGGGGGGTCACACCTTC. It translates to CASSQVLMEGGHTF. The chain links TRBV4-1 to TRBJ1-2; possibly TRBD1 for D (6 bases). CDR3 length: 14 amino acids. V lost 1 base and J lost 12, with 18 bases in between. The germline gives CDR1 MGHRA, CDR2 YSYEKL.

This clonotype occurred a few times. This chain joins TRBV6-5 and TRBJ2-1; TRBD2 agrees at 10 bases. V was clipped by 11 bases and J by 9 bases; unmatched bases: 13. The CDR3 covers 14 residues. The germline V gene has CDR1 MNHEY and CDR2 SVGAGI. The CDR3 region has the DNA TGTGCCTCCCGACCTGGAGGACTAGCGGTTGAGCAGTTCTTC. Amino acids: CASRPGGLAVEQFF.

This clonotype was seen a few times. The chain has TRBV6-5 and TRBJ2-2; no firm D call. Germline loops: CDR1 MNHEY, CDR2 SVGAGI. The CDR3 sequence is 16 residues long. The V gene lost 0 bases and the J gene lost 7 bases, with 15 bases spanning the gap. The CDR3, as DNA: TGTGCCAGCAGTTACTCTTACCTAGGCCCAATCGGGGAGCTGTTTTTT. Translation: CASSYSYLGPIGELFF.

This clonotype was seen only a few times. This rearrangement joins TRBV24-1 to TRBJ2-3, with a weak D call TRBD2 (5 bases). The CDR3 consists of 16 residues. V lost 1 base, J lost 3 bases, and 13 bases lay in between. Per the germline V gene, CDR1 is KGHDR and CDR2 is SFDVKD. Here the CDR3 reads CATSDFESTGTDTQYF. DNA for the CDR3: TGTGCCACCAGTGATTTCGAGAGCACGGGGACAGATACGCAGTATTTT.

This chain uses TRBV19 with TRBJ1-2; D unresolved. The CDR3 covers 13 residues. V shed 3 bases and J shed 4 bases, with 9 bases lying between them. Germline values: CDR1 LNHDA, CDR2 SQIVND (reference sequence). CDR3 in amino acids: CASSIEVRYGYTF. As DNA, the CDR3 is TGTGCCAGTAGTATTGAGGTTCGCTATGGCTACACCTTC.

This clonotype has just a few counts. This chain connects TRBV10-3 to TRBJ2-3; 11 bases are shared with TRBD2. V lost 4 bases, J lost 4 bases, and 4 bases stayed unmatched. Germline CDR1 is ENHRY and CDR2 is SYGVKD. This CDR3 spans 15 amino acids. CDR3 sequence: CAISGLAGGPDTQYF. CDR3 DNA sequence: TGTGCCATCAGTGGGTTAGCGGGGGGGCCAGATACGCAGTATTTT.

The sample holds a few counts of this clonotype. This chain joins TRBV20-1 and TRBJ2-5, with D uncertain. The germline V gene encodes CDR1 DFQATT and CDR2 SNEGSKA (reference sequence). This CDR3 is 17 amino acids long. With 2 bases removed from V and 1 base from J, the gap between germline ends came to 20 bases. This CDR3 reads CSARNRKGFFSQETQYF. CDR3 nucleotide sequence: TGCAGTGCTAGAAACCGAAAAGGTTTTTTCAGCCAAGAGACCCAGTACTTC.

This clonotype has just a few counts. V usage is TRBV24-1 and J usage is TRBJ2-7; D assignment may be TRBD1 or TRBD2 (6 bases each). Trimming stripped 6 bases from V and 1 base from J, with 27 bases between. Germline assignment: CDR1 KGHDR and CDR2 SFDVKD. This CDR3 spans 19 amino acids. The CDR3 loop is CATSLGKIRGGQRSYEQYF. As DNA, the CDR3 is TGTGCCACCAGTCTGGGGAAGATTCGGGGAGGACAGCGTTCCTACGAGCAGTACTTC.